These T cell receptor beta chains were read from a single sample in a study of blood T cell repertoires in COVID-19. Produced via immunoSEQ multiplex PCR; TCRdb's table is partial and in-frame only. The sample records just over 95,000 clones, approximately 80% being singletons. Sample: peripheral blood. These TCRs come from a man aged 60 to 69 with acute or convalescent COVID-19. CDR3s include the opening cysteine and the closing phenylalanine or tryptophan. Each record gives: V gene, clone size, D gene, J gene, CDR3 protein, CDR3 DNA. A D gene is named only where the DNA matches it firmly. Rows give clone size only sometimes, using once, few, many, or a class for an expanded clone.

>TRBV6-5|few|TRBD1|TRBJ1-1
CASSDRQGAEAFF
TGTGCCAGCAGCGATAGACAGGGAGCTGAAGCTTTCTTT
>TRBV29-1|NA|TRBD1|TRBJ2-7
CSVTSRQGRFFEQYF
TGCAGCGTTACTTCCCGACAGGGGCGGTTCTTCGAGCAGTACTTC
>TRBV27|NA|TRBD2|TRBJ2-5
CASSLGTSGGPAGTQYF
TGTGCCAGCAGCCTAGGGACTAGCGGGGGGCCGGCGGGGACCCAGTACTTC
>TRBV11-3|once|TRBD1|TRBJ1-6
CASSSVPGQGSLKNSPLHF
TGTGCCAGCAGCTCAGTACCGGGACAGGGAAGTTTAAAGAATTCACCCCTCCACTTT
>TRBV7-2|NA|NA|TRBJ2-1
CASSLAGGYNEQFF
TGTGCCAGCAGCTTAGCGGGGGGTTACAATGAGCAGTTCTTC
>TRBV7-8|few|NA|TRBJ2-7
CASSLVGAQREQYF
TGTGCCAGCAGCTTAGTGGGGGCGCAGAGAGAGCAGTACTTC
>TRBV5-1|NA|TRBD2|TRBJ2-2
CASSLGASGTNTGELFF
TGCGCCAGCAGCTTGGGGGCTAGCGGGACGAACACCGGGGAGCTGTTTTTT
>TRBV12-3/TRBV12-4|NA|NA|TRBJ2-1
CASSFGGGAAWFF
NA
>TRBV7-9|NA|TRBD1|TRBJ2-2
CASSRPGTGGLGGELFF
TGTGCCAGCAGCAGACCCGGGACAGGGGGTTTAGGCGGGGAGCTGTTTTTT
>TRBV6-5|NA|TRBD1|TRBJ1-2
CASSYGDRGGSGYTF
TGTGCCAGCAGTTACGGGGACAGGGGAGGAAGTGGCTACACCTTC